These T cell receptor beta chains were read from a single sample in a study of cytomegalovirus exposure and HLA in healthy donors. Assay: immunoSEQ multiplex PCR; the TCRdb copy retains only in-frame clones and omits some. The table lists roughly 250,000 clones, about four fifths of them singletons. The sequenced material came from PBMCs. The receptors originated from a girl aged 2-10 years in good health and CMV-seronegative. The CDR3 runs from the conserved cysteine through the conserved F or W. The D gene is left open where the match is weak. The size of a clone is reported for some rows only, either as once, few or many, or as a class for expanded clones.

v_gene,abundance,j_gene,d_gene,CDR3nt,CDR3aa
TRBV30,.,TRBJ1-1,.,TGTGCCTGGAGTGCGAATGGCCTTGAAGCTTTCTTT,CAWSANGLEAFF
TRBV2,.,TRBJ2-3,.,TGTGCCAGCAGGGTGACAGGCAGCACAGATACGCAGTATTTT,CASRVTGSTDTQYF
TRBV11-1,.,TRBJ2-7,TRBD1,TGTGCCAGCAGCCTAGGACAGGTCGTCTACGAGCAGTACTTC,CASSLGQVVYEQYF
TRBV14,.,TRBJ2-7,TRBD1,TGTGCCAGCAGCCGCTCCGGACAGGGGGCGTACGAGCAGTACTTC,CASSRSGQGAYEQYF
TRBV25-1,.,TRBJ2-5,.,TGTGCCAGCAGCGGTTCCGGCCAGGCTGGAACCCAGTACTTC,CASSGSGQAGTQYF
TRBV27,.,TRBJ2-7,.,TGTGCCAGCAGTTTAGGACAGCACTACGAGCAGTACTTC,CASSLGQHYEQYF
TRBV7-6,.,TRBJ2-7,.,TGTGCCAGCAGCTTAGTTGAACGGTGGACCAGGGGCGATCCCGAGCAGTACTTC,CASSLVERWTRGDPEQYF
TRBV9,.,TRBJ2-2,TRBD2,TGTGCCAGCAGCGTTTTTACTAGCGTCGTCACCGGGGAGCTGTTTTTT,CASSVFTSVVTGELFF
TRBV5-1,.,TRBJ2-5,TRBD2,TGCGCCACCACTAGCGGGGGAAAGGAAGAGACCCAGTACTTC,CATTSGGKEETQYF
TRBV7-9,.,TRBJ2-4,TRBD1,TGTGCCAGCAGCTACCGGGACAGATCACTAGCCAAAAACATTCAGTACTTC,CASSYRDRSLAKNIQYF
TRBV27,.,TRBJ1-2,TRBD1,TGTGCCAGCAGTTCACCGGGACAGGGGTTTCGTGGCTACACCTTC,CASSSPGQGFRGYTF
TRBV7-9,.,TRBJ2-7,.,TGTGCCAGCAGTTTAGGACCCTCGGGAGAGCAGTACTTC,CASSLGPSGEQYF
TRBV6-1,.,TRBJ1-2,.,TGTGCCAGCAGTCAGGACAGAAACTATGGCTACACCTTC,CASSQDRNYGYTF
TRBV4-1,few,TRBJ1-5,TRBD1,TGCGCCAGCAGCCAAGGTCCGGGACAGCCATATCAGCCCCAGCATTTT,CASSQGPGQPYQPQHF
TRBV4-2,.,TRBJ1-6,.,TGTGCCAGCCGTTCTGTCAGGGAAAATTCACCCCTCCACTTT,CASRSVRENSPLHF
TRBV7-6,.,TRBJ2-1,.,TGTGCCAGCAGTCCGGGGTCGTACAATGAGCAGTTCTTC,CASSPGSYNEQFF
TRBV7-9,.,TRBJ1-2,.,TGTGCCAGCAGCTTATTACTTCCAGGGTCCCTCTATGGCTACACCTTC,CASSLLLPGSLYGYTF
TRBV6-5,.,TRBJ2-7,.,TGTGCCAGCAGTACCACCAGGACAATCTACTACGAGCAGTACTTC,CASSTTRTIYYEQYF
TRBV25-1,.,TRBJ2-3,.,TGTGCCAGCAGTGAAGAGGACGGATGGGAGAATACGCAGTATTTT,CASSEEDGWENTQYF
TRBV19,.,TRBJ1-5,.,TGTGCCACTGAACGTCCCGAAAGCGGGCCCCAGCATTTT,CATERPESGPQHF
TRBV20-1,.,TRBJ1-4,.,TGCAGTGCTAGCGACAGAGAAAAACTGTTTTTT,CSASDREKLFF
TRBV6-5,once,TRBJ1-1,.,TGTGCCAGCAGTTATAGGGACTCCTACGAAGCTTTCTTT,CASSYRDSYEAFF
TRBV19,.,TRBJ2-4,TRBD1,TGTGCCAGTAGTATTTGGGACAGAAAAAACATTCAGTACTTC,CASSIWDRKNIQYF